Each of the 26 T cell receptor beta chains below was sequenced from the same sample in a study of spatial heterogeneity in lung cancer (dated by TCRdb to the late 2010s). General conclusions and limits of the study: A correlation was observed between the number of expanded intratumoral alpha and beta TCRs and the tumor nonsynonymous mutation count.

Antigens of these TCRs are unknown. Library preparation employed 5' RACE. The instrument given in TCRdb is NextSeq 500. The public reads were run again by TCRdb, first through fastp at Q25 and then through MiXCR, and only productive beta chains were kept. Here each entry gathers all rows of one CDR3 protein and keeps the most common genes and DNA. Counted in this sample were over 10,000 distinct CDR3 sequences; around 5.9% of them appeared once. The ten largest account for 11% of the sample. The time point label corresponds to: sample taken at primary tumor resection. Source: lung tumor tissue, taken at surgery. The receptor set was obtained from a female donor with early-stage non-small cell lung cancer.

This clonotype was recorded at least ten times. The size of this beta chain means little, since it is a stray read in a library made for alpha chains. The chain employs TRBV2 and TRBJ1-5, with D possibly TRBD1 on 6 matching bases. The CDR3 consists of 15 residues. Trimming stripped 0 bases from V and 7 bases from J, with 13 bases between. CDR1 and CDR2 (germline): SNHLY, FYNNEI. CDR3 protein: CASSEAYRAGQPQHF. The CDR3 bases are TGTGCCAGCAGTGAAGCGTACAGGGCGGGACAGCCCCAGCATTTT.

At least ten counts were recorded for this clonotype. Because the library targeted alpha chains, this beta chain is an off-target read whose size means little. The chain couples TRBV7-8 to TRBJ1-2; D is perhaps TRBD1 (6 bases). Looked up from germline, CDR1 is SGHVS and CDR2 is FQNEAQ. V lost 5 bases and J lost 0, with 7 bases in between. This CDR3 comprises 13 residues. CDR3 amino acids: CASSHRANYGYTF. CDR3 DNA: TGTGCCAGCAGCCACAGGGCTAACTATGGCTACACCTTC.

This clonotype was seen many times. Little can be read into the size of this beta chain, an off-target read in a library designed for alpha chains. This sequence joins TRBV5-5 and TRBJ1-2, with 9 bases lining up with TRBD1. CDR1 and CDR2 (germline): SGHKS, YYEKEE (reference sequence). This CDR3 is 15 amino acids long. J was trimmed by 4 bases and V by 4 bases; bases with no gene match: 8. The CDR3 DNA reads as TGTGCCAGCAGCCAGGGACAGGGCTTCTCCTATGGCTACACCTTC. Amino acid sequence: CASSQGQGFSYGYTF.

This clonotype was seen ten or more times. This beta chain lies outside the target of a library built for alpha chains; its clone size means little. The rearrangement uses TRBV5-1 and TRBJ2-7; D may be TRBD1 (5 bases). V lost 1 base to trimming and J lost 4 bases, with 6 bases between them. The germline CDR1 and CDR2 sequences are SGHRS and YFSETQ. The CDR3 is 12 residues long. The chain's CDR3 is CASSLRGYEQYF. CDR3 coding DNA: TGCGCCAGCAGCTTGAGGGGTTACGAGCAGTACTTC.

This clonotype came up many times. This beta chain was picked up by a library intended for alpha chains and is off target, so its count carries little meaning. The CDR3 sequence is CASARDRGIYEQYF. The CDR3 nucleotides are TGCGCCAGCGCCCGTGACAGGGGAATCTACGAGCAGTACTTC. This chain connects TRBV4-1 to TRBJ2-7, with 8 bases aligning to TRBD1. J lost 3 bases, V lost 8 bases, and 9 bases had no gene match. CDR1 and CDR2 from the germline V gene are MGHRA and YSYEKL. The CDR3 covers 14 residues.

This clonotype came up many times. This beta chain is off target for a library built for alpha chains, so its abundance means little. The CDR3 coding sequence is TGTGCCAGCAGCTTAAAGGGTGGAACTGAAGCTTTCTTT. Its translation is CASSLKGGTEAFF. V is TRBV7-2 and J is TRBJ1-1; D is uncertain. The V gene lost 2 bases and the J gene lost 5 bases, with 9 bases spanning the gap. The CDR3 loop spans 13 amino acids. Germline V gives CDR1 SGHTA, CDR2 FQGNSA.

In the case of this clonotype: A library prepared for alpha chains yielded this beta chain as an off-target read; its size is of little meaning. This chain connects TRBV2 to TRBJ2-7; D might be TRBD2 (6 bases). CDR1 is SNHLY, CDR2 FYNNEI, per germline. V dropped 6 bases and J dropped 4 bases, with 13 bases sitting between them. There are 13 residues in the CDR3. This chain's CDR3 is CASRGLQPYEQYF. The CDR3 DNA reads as TGTGCCAGCAGGGGACTCCAACCTTACGAGCAGTACTTC.

This clonotype was observed many times. This beta chain is off target for a library built for alpha chains, so its abundance means little. The chain is built from TRBV5-1 and TRBJ2-4, with 7 positions matching TRBD1. This CDR3 comprises 14 residues. J gave up 7 bases and V 7 bases, and 11 bases lay outside the gene matches. Looked up from germline, CDR1 is SGHRS and CDR2 is YFSETQ. CDR3 sequence: CASRSSSQGNIQYF. The CDR3 nucleotides read TGCGCCAGCCGTAGCAGTTCACAGGGGAACATTCAGTACTTC.

This clonotype has a count of ten or more. This beta chain slipped into a library made for alpha chains as a stray read, so its size is not meaningful. The chain employs TRBV7-3 and TRBJ2-1; 8 nucleotides line up with TRBD2. The V and J ends lost 5 bases and 0 bases, in that order; junction bases with no gene match: 12. Germline V gene data show CDR1 as SGHTA and CDR2 as FQGTGA. This CDR3 region has 18 residues. CDR3 bases: TGTGCCAGCAGCCCTCGCGGTTCGGGGGGGCGCTCCTACAATGAGCAGTTCTTC. Translation: CASSPRGSGGRSYNEQFF. The variable domain in full, completed from reference TRBV7-3 and TRBJ2-1, reads GAGVSQTPSNKVTEKGKYVELRCDPISGHTALYWYRQSLGQGPEFLIYFQGTGAADDSGLPNDRFFAVRPEGSVSTLKIQRTERGDSAVYLCASSPRGSGGRSYNEQFFGPGTRLTVL.

There are many counts of this clonotype. This beta chain slipped into a library made for alpha chains as a stray read, so its size is not meaningful. Here the CDR3 DNA reads TGTGCCTGGTCCCGGGACTATGGCTACACCTTC. This sequence encodes CAWSRDYGYTF. The rearrangement joins TRBV30 to TRBJ1-2; D not certain. Trimming pared 5 bases from V and 3 bases from J, leaving 7 bases between. This CDR3 has 11 residues. The germline V gene has CDR1 GTSNPN and CDR2 SVGIG (reference sequence).

Worth noting for this clonotype: This beta chain is a stray sequence in a library constructed for alpha chains; its clone size is not meaningful. This chain links TRBV7-6 with TRBJ2-1; 9 bases line up with TRBD2. Unmatched junction bases numbered 1, after V lost 1 base and J lost 6 bases. Per the germline V gene, CDR1 is SGHVS and CDR2 is FNYEAQ. The CDR3 is made up of 14 amino acids. The DNA of the CDR3 is TGTGCCAGCAGCTTAGGACTAGCGGTCAATGAGCAGTTCTTC. It is translated as CASSLGLAVNEQFF.

This clonotype was detected many times. Little can be read into the size of this beta chain, an off-target read in a library designed for alpha chains. J is TRBJ2-7 and V is TRBV2; maybe TRBD1 (6 bases). Looked up from germline, CDR1 is SNHLY and CDR2 is FYNNEI. V shed 6 bases and J shed 3 bases, with 9 bases lying between them. This CDR3 has 12 residues. The CDR3 region is CASSADSYEQYF. The DNA of the CDR3 is TGTGCCAGCAGCGCGGACAGCTACGAGCAGTACTTC.

This clonotype is classed as medium-sized. Because this beta chain is a stray read in a library intended to capture alpha chains, its abundance should not be given much weight. The V gene is TRBV5-4, the J gene TRBJ1-2, with D possibly matching TRBD1 (6 bases). Trimming removed 2 bases from V and 3 bases from J, with 14 bases in between. This CDR3 has 15 residues. Germline V lookup: CDR1 SGHNT, CDR2 YYREEE (reference sequence). The CDR3 DNA sequence: TGTGCCAGCAGCTTCAGGGGAAGGGGTGACTATGGCTACACCTTC. This translates into CASSFRGRGDYGYTF.

This clonotype was recorded many times. Because the library targeted alpha chains, this beta chain is an off-target read whose size means little. CDR3 nucleotide sequence: TGTGCCAGCACCAAACTAGGAGGGGGGGGCACAGATACGCAGTATTTT. Translation gives CASTKLGGGGTDTQYF. The V gene is TRBV6-5, the J gene TRBJ2-3, with D possibly being TRBD2 (7 bases). Germline lookup yields CDR1 MNHEY and CDR2 SVGAGI. The V gene lost 7 bases and the J gene lost 1 base, with 18 bases spanning the gap. The CDR3 runs 16 residues.

This clonotype qualifies as medium-sized (0.01 to 0.1%). As an off-target read in a library built for alpha chains, this beta chain has a frequency of little significance. This chain connects TRBV7-9 to TRBJ1-6; D is unclear. Germline V gene data show CDR1 as SEHNR and CDR2 as FQNEAQ (reference sequence). Trimming stripped 5 bases from V and 2 bases from J, with 10 bases between. CDR3 length equals 15 residues. CDR3 residues: CASSPAATYNSPLHF. Written as DNA, the CDR3 is TGTGCCAGCAGCCCGGCAGCCACCTATAATTCACCCCTCCACTTT.

Only a few counts were recorded for this clonotype. Found in a library prepared for alpha chains, this beta chain is an off-target read, and its abundance has little meaning. V gene TRBV7-9 combines with J gene TRBJ2-2; D not resolved. From germline, CDR1 is SEHNR and CDR2 FQNEAQ (reference sequence). The CDR3 spans 13 residues. The V end lost 5 bases, the J end lost 6 bases, and 10 bases lay between the germline ends. CDR3 in amino acids: CASSPTAPGELFF. CDR3 in DNA: TGTGCCAGCAGCCCCACCGCCCCCGGGGAGCTGTTTTTT.

This clonotype has a count of ten or more. Found in a library prepared for alpha chains, this beta chain is an off-target read, and its abundance has little meaning. The CDR3 here is CASSPSGTGRGNIQYF. CDR3 nucleotides: TGTGCCAGCAGCCCGTCCGGGACAGGGAGGGGAAACATTCAGTACTTC. The gene calls are TRBV11-2 and TRBJ2-4; 9 nucleotides align to TRBD1. The CDR3 is 16 residues long. The germline CDR1 and CDR2 sequences are SGHAT and FQNNGV. After removal of 5 bases from V and 6 bases from J, the junction contained 11 bases not matched to a gene.

This clonotype was seen many times. A library made for alpha chains picked up this beta chain off target, so its size means little. The chain combines TRBV29-1 with TRBJ1-4; 9 nucleotides agree with TRBD1. The CDR3 contains 15 residues. Germline-derived CDR1 and CDR2 are SQVTM and ANQGSEA. Trimming cost V 7 bases and J 8 bases; bases outside gene matches: 14. The CDR3 region is CSATRSQGAGEKLFF. CDR3 DNA sequence: TGCAGCGCCACTAGGTCACAGGGGGCTGGAGAAAAACTGTTTTTT.

This clonotype showed up many times. This beta chain came through as a stray read in a library set up for alpha chains, and its size says little. The chain employs TRBV12-3 or TRBV12-4 and TRBJ2-3, with 8 bases that match TRBD1. This CDR3 contains 20 residues. The V gene end was trimmed by 4 bases and the J gene end by 0 bases; junction bases not matched to a gene: 18. The CDR3 DNA reads TGTGCCAGCAGTTCCTGGATCCGGGACAGGTACCTTTTTAGCACAGATACGCAGTATTTT. Translation: CASSSWIRDRYLFSTDTQYF.

This clonotype was detected ten times or more. Little can be read into the size of this beta chain, an off-target read in a library designed for alpha chains. This chain connects TRBV5-5 to TRBJ2-7; D might be TRBD1 (6 bases). Germline V gene sequence: CDR1 SGHKS, CDR2 YYEKEE (reference sequence). Trimming took 4 bases from V and 1 from J, leaving 18 bases between them. The CDR3 runs to 16 residues. The CDR3 spells CASSRAQGQWSYEQYF. For the CDR3, the DNA is TGTGCCAGCAGCAGGGCCCAGGGGCAGTGGTCCTACGAGCAGTACTTC.

Many counts were recorded for this clonotype. This beta chain is off target for a library built for alpha chains, so its abundance means little. The CDR3 loop is CASSSRDGQGASPLEQFF. The DNA for the CDR3 is TGTGCCAGCAGCAGCCGAGACGGACAGGGGGCGAGTCCCCTTGAGCAGTTCTTC. This sequence joins TRBV11-2 and TRBJ2-1, with 11 bases aligning to TRBD1. Germline V gives CDR1 SGHAT, CDR2 FQNNGV. The CDR3 runs to 18 residues. V trimming: 5 bases; J trimming: 9 bases; junction bases outside the gene matches: 18.

This clonotype has a count of ten or more. The size of this beta chain means little, since it is a stray read in a library made for alpha chains. J is TRBJ2-3 and V is TRBV5-1; D might be TRBD2 (5 bases). The CDR3 covers 14 residues. In germline, CDR1 is SGHRS, CDR2 YFSETQ. Between the trimmed V and J ends, which lost 4 bases and 2 bases, there was a span of 11 bases. The CDR3 here is CASSLAGPTDTQYF. The CDR3 nucleotides are TGCGCCAGCAGCCTAGCAGGTCCCACAGATACGCAGTATTTT.

This clonotype was counted at least ten times. A library made for alpha chains picked up this beta chain off target, so its size means little. The chain has TRBV9 and TRBJ2-1; D is unclear. This CDR3 spans 14 amino acids. The germline V gene has CDR1 SGDLS and CDR2 YYNGEE. V gave up 2 bases and J gave up 2 bases, with 8 bases separating them. CDR3 sequence: CASSVRGTYNEQFF. In nucleotides, the CDR3 is TGTGCCAGCAGCGTGCGCGGTACCTACAATGAGCAGTTCTTC.

By share, this clonotype counts as medium-sized. This beta chain came through as a stray read in a library set up for alpha chains, and its size says little. The genes are TRBV12-3 or TRBV12-4 and TRBJ2-1, with 7 bases that match TRBD2. V dropped 6 bases and J dropped 5; count of bases not matched to a gene: 10. The CDR3 length is 15 residues. The CDR3 region is CASRPDGGSNNEQFF. The CDR3, as DNA: TGTGCCAGCAGACCCGACGGGGGGTCCAACAATGAGCAGTTCTTC.

This clonotype was seen many times. Within a library made for alpha chains, this beta chain is off target, and its count is uninformative. V usage is TRBV7-9 and J usage is TRBJ1-5, with D uncertain. The ends were cut back, 8 bases at V and 2 bases at J, with 7 bases in the middle. Looked up from germline, CDR1 is SEHNR and CDR2 is FQNEAQ (reference sequence). This CDR3 is built from 12 residues. In DNA form, the CDR3 reads TGTGCCAGCGAAACAGGCAATCAGCCCCAGCATTTT. It yields the protein CASETGNQPQHF.

The sample holds many counts of this clonotype. This beta chain is a stray read from a library made for alpha chains; its abundance is not meaningful. This chain joins TRBV9 and TRBJ2-7; 9 nucleotides align to TRBD1. This CDR3 contains 14 residues. Germline V gives CDR1 SGDLS, CDR2 YYNGEE. Trimming removed 4 bases from V and 4 bases from J; junction bases left unmatched: 6. CDR3 in amino acids: CASSPGTGLYEQYF. DNA for the CDR3: TGTGCCAGCAGCCCCGGGACAGGGCTGTACGAGCAGTACTTC.